The next 22 T cell receptor beta chains were all read from a single sample in a study of vaccination effects on CD4 cells after COVID-19. ViraFEST expansion of antigen-specific CD4+ T cells with viral peptide pools preceded sequencing. After more than 8 days in culture, the CD4+ T cells were isolated. Neither prior SARS-CoV-2 infection nor positive nucleocapsid antibodies were present in the vaccine recipients. These receptors lack a known antigen. Sequenced by immunoSEQ multiplex PCR; TCRdb stores in-frame clones only, minus some. Here the sample spans more than 20,000 clones, around 74% being singletons. This sample comprised CD4+ T cells from PBMCs cultured with SARS-CoV-2 spike peptides, obtained before COVID-19 vaccination. Every receptor here comes from a human donor who received a COVID-19 vaccine.

This chain connects TRBV3-1 (or the pseudogene TRBV3-2) to TRBJ1-1; D gene ambiguous. CDR1 is LGHDT, CDR2 YNNKEL, per germline (reference sequence). Deletions cut 2 bases from V and 1 base from J, with 8 bases between. This CDR3 is 14 amino acids long. The CDR3 reads CASSQMVGNTEAFF. CDR3 DNA sequence: TGTGCCAGCAGCCAAATGGTAGGGAACACTGAAGCTTTCTTT.

This clone appeared a few times. The gene calls are TRBV19 and TRBJ2-7; D is perhaps TRBD1 or TRBD2 (5 bases each). V was shortened by 5 bases and J by 3 bases, with 17 bases between the two germline ends. The CDR3 totals 15 residues. The V gene's germline CDR1 is LNHDA and CDR2 SQIVND (reference sequence). The CDR3 coding sequence is TGTGCCAGTAGTCCTCAAAGGGACGGCCTCTACGAGCAGTACTTC. It yields the protein CASSPQRDGLYEQYF. The entire variable domain, with the rest obtained from reference TRBV19 and TRBJ2-7, is as follows: DGGITQSPKYLFRKEGQNVTLSCEQNLNHDAMYWYRQDPGQGLRLIYYSQIVNDFQKGDIAEGYSVSREKKESFPLTVTSAQKNPTAFYLCASSPQRDGLYEQYFGPGTRLTVT.

This clone has just a few counts. The chain recombines TRBV14 with TRBJ1-1; D is unclear. The CDR3 length is 16 residues. The V gene's germline CDR1 is SGHDN and CDR2 FVKESK. V was cut by 0 bases and J by 1 base, with 12 bases left in between. CDR3 residues: CASSQDFGTWNTEAFF. The CDR3 nucleotides are TGTGCCAGCAGCCAAGATTTCGGAACCTGGAACACTGAAGCTTTCTTT.

The rearrangement joins TRBV2 to TRBJ2-5; perhaps TRBD1 as D (5 bases). The CDR3 covers 14 residues. The ends were cut back, 5 bases at V and 3 bases at J, with 13 bases in the middle. From germline, CDR1 is SNHLY and CDR2 FYNNEI. The CDR3 spells CASSPLDNKETQYF. The CDR3 DNA follows: TGTGCCAGCAGTCCTCTGGACAACAAAGAGACCCAGTACTTC.

The chain combines TRBV18 with TRBJ2-4; 8 bases fit TRBD1. Trimming cost V 8 bases and J 3 bases; bases outside gene matches: 6. The CDR3 runs to 14 residues. The germline V gene encodes CDR1 KGHSH and CDR2 LQKENI. CDR3 protein: CASKQGVDKNIQYF. CDR3 nucleotides: TGTGCCAGCAAACAGGGGGTTGACAAAAACATTCAGTACTTC. The whole variable domain, filled in from reference TRBV18 and TRBJ2-4, reads NAGVMQNPRHLVRRRGQEARLRCSPMKGHSHVYWYRQLPEEGLKFMVYLQKENIIDESGMPKERFSAEFPKEGPSILRIQQVVRGDSAAYFCASKQGVDKNIQYFGAGTRLSVL.

The genes are TRBV21-1 and TRBJ1-5. TRBV21-1 is recorded as a pseudogene. The CDR3 is 13 residues long. CDR3 protein: CASRGRGNQPQHF. CDR3 DNA: TGTGCCAGCCGGGGACGGGGCAATCAGCCCCAGCATTTT.

This sequence joins TRBV18 and TRBJ1-2, with 7 bases aligning to TRBD1. CDR1 and CDR2 from the germline V gene are KGHSH and LQKENI. The CDR3 is made up of 16 amino acids. The junction had 11 bases not matched to a gene; V was cut back by 6 bases and J by 1 base. In DNA form, the CDR3 reads TGTGCCAGCTCCCTAACGACAGGGAATTTTAACTATGGCTACACCTTC. Translating it yields CASSLTTGNFNYGYTF.

V gene TRBV11-1 combines with J gene TRBJ1-6; no firm D call. V lost 5 bases and J lost 4, with 3 bases in between. Per the germline V gene, CDR1 is SGHAT and CDR2 is FQDESV (reference sequence). CDR3 length: 12 amino acids. This CDR3 is CASSQYNSPLHF. Here the CDR3 DNA reads TGTGCCAGCAGCCAATATAATTCACCCCTCCACTTT.

This clone was recorded a few times. V and J are TRBV2 and TRBJ1-1, with unresolved D. Trimming took 9 bases from V and 1 from J, leaving 12 bases between them. The germline CDR1 and CDR2 sequences are SNHLY and FYNNEI. There are 13 residues in the CDR3. CDR3 amino acids: CASGRVENTEAFF. As DNA, the CDR3 is TGTGCCAGTGGACGGGTGGAGAACACTGAAGCTTTCTTT.

The DNA of the CDR3 is TGTGCCAGCAGTGAGGGGGGAGGCCAGGAGCGGGCTTTCTTT. It translates to CASSEGGGQERAFF. The chain couples TRBV6-1 to TRBJ1-1; D might be TRBD1 (5 bases). The CDR3 has 14 residues. The V and J ends lost 3 bases and 11 bases respectively, with 19 bases between them. The germline V gene encodes CDR1 MNHNS and CDR2 SASEGT.

The genes are TRBV2 and TRBJ2-7, with TRBD2 matching 10 bases. The CDR3 is 14 residues long. From germline, CDR1 is SNHLY and CDR2 FYNNEI. J was trimmed by 1 base and V by 8 bases; bases with no gene match: 5. The CDR3 DNA reads TGTGCCAGCGGGGGACTAGCGTATTCCTACGAGCAGTACTTC. Residues: CASGGLAYSYEQYF.

The genes are TRBV24-1 and TRBJ2-7; tentatively, D is TRBD1 (6 bases). Trimming removed 5 bases at V and 5 bases at J, with 15 bases between. There are 14 residues in the CDR3. The germline gives CDR1 KGHDR, CDR2 SFDVKD. This chain's CDR3 is CATSVGHAPHEQYF. CDR3 DNA sequence: TGTGCCACCAGTGTGGGACACGCTCCTCACGAGCAGTACTTC.

This clone showed up just a few times. V is TRBV4-1 and J is TRBJ2-3; perhaps TRBD2 as D (5 bases). The CDR3 runs 14 residues. V was pared by 1 base and J by 5 bases, with 10 bases between. Germline values: CDR1 MGHRA, CDR2 YSYEKL. The CDR3 region has the DNA TGCGCCAGCAGCCAAGCGTTACGGGAAGATACGCAGTATTTT. This translates into CASSQALREDTQYF.

V gene TRBV5-1 combines with J gene TRBJ2-4, with a weak D call TRBD2 (7 bases). Trimming took 0 bases from V and 8 from J, leaving 12 bases between them. Germline lookup yields CDR1 SGHRS and CDR2 YFSETQ. This CDR3 has 14 residues. The CDR3 sequence is CASSLAEGGDIQYF. In DNA, the CDR3 is TGCGCCAGCAGCTTGGCCGAGGGGGGGGACATTCAGTACTTC. Together with reference TRBV5-1 and TRBJ2-4, the CDR3 gives the full variable domain: KAGVTQTPRYLIKTRGQQVTLSCSPISGHRSVSWYQQTPGQGLQFLFEYFSETQRNKGNFPGRFSGRQFSNSRSEMNVSTLELGDSALYLCASSLAEGGDIQYFGAGTRLSVL.

The rearrangement joins TRBV6-5 to TRBJ1-5; D gene uncertain. With 0 bases removed from V and 2 bases from J, the gap between germline ends came to 8 bases. This CDR3 spans 15 amino acids. Germline V lookup: CDR1 MNHEY, CDR2 SVGAGI. DNA for the CDR3: TGTGCCAGCAGTTACTCTTTCCGGGGCAATCAGCCCCAGCATTTT. Protein: CASSYSFRGNQPQHF.

The chain has TRBV12-5 and TRBJ2-5; D is ambiguous. The V and J ends lost 8 bases and 0 bases respectively, with 7 bases between them. This CDR3 is built from 12 residues. Germline CDR1 LGHNT, CDR2 FRNRAP. The CDR3 DNA follows: TGTGCTAGTTCCGCTCACCAAGAGACCCAGTACTTC. Translated: CASSAHQETQYF.

The chain has TRBV27 and TRBJ2-7; 9 positions agree with TRBD1. The junction had 4 bases not matched to a gene; V was cut back by 0 bases and J by 4 bases. CDR1 is MNHEY and CDR2 is SMNVEV in the germline V gene (reference sequence). The length of the CDR3 is 15 residues. The CDR3 sequence: CASSLSGTGIYEQYF. The CDR3 nucleotides read TGTGCCAGCAGTTTATCCGGGACAGGGATTTACGAGCAGTACTTC.

The chain employs TRBV27 and TRBJ1-1, with TRBD1 as a possible D gene (6 bases). CDR1 is MNHEY and CDR2 is SMNVEV in the germline V gene (reference sequence). The V gene lost 7 bases and the J gene lost 1 base, with 31 bases spanning the gap. The CDR3 spans 20 residues. The CDR3 loop is CASINTGIRGRGIQNTEAFF. The CDR3 DNA reads TGTGCCAGCATAAACACGGGGATAAGGGGGAGGGGGATCCAGAACACTGAAGCTTTCTTT.

The chain employs TRBV18 and TRBJ1-2; no clear D. V was pared by 2 bases and J by 3 bases, with 13 bases between. CDR1 is KGHSH, CDR2 LQKENI, per germline. This CDR3 spans 15 amino acids. The CDR3, as DNA: TGTGCCAGCTCACCAAGGGTACGGTCTGACTATGGCTACACCTTC. Translated, it gives CASSPRVRSDYGYTF.

The CDR3 protein is CASSLTQGEAFF. The CDR3, as DNA: TGCGCCAGCAGCTTAACTCAGGGTGAAGCTTTCTTT. The J gene is TRBJ1-1, the V gene TRBV5-1; D is possibly TRBD1 (5 bases). The CDR3 length is 12 residues. V was pared by 2 bases and J by 7 bases, with 9 bases between. Germline V lookup: CDR1 SGHRS, CDR2 YFSETQ.

This clone occurred a few times. The chain uses TRBV27 and TRBJ2-2, with TRBD2 matching over 9 bases. V was clipped by 4 bases and J by 4 bases; unmatched bases: 4. The CDR3 has 15 amino acids. Per the germline V gene, CDR1 is MNHEY and CDR2 is SMNVEV (reference sequence). In nucleotides, the CDR3 is TGTGCCAGCAGTTGGCTAGCGGGAATCACCGGGGAGCTGTTTTTT. Residues: CASSWLAGITGELFF.

The chain uses TRBV5-5 and TRBJ2-2; no definite D call. The CDR3 extends over 14 amino acids. Trimming took off 1 base at V and 6 bases at J, with 10 bases between the two ends. CDR1 is SGHKS, CDR2 YYEKEE, per germline (reference sequence). In nucleotides, the CDR3 is TGTGCCAGCAGCTTGAGGGTACTGCCCGGGGAGCTGTTTTTT. Protein: CASSLRVLPGELFF.